Each of the 6 T cell receptor beta chains below was sequenced from the same sample in a study of identical twins. TCRdb used MiXCR to reprocess the 5' RACE reads, holding one entry per CDR3 protein. The repertoire consists of 500,000 to 650,000 distinct CDR3 sequences, with around 22% occurring once and the leading ten covering 0.48%. These sequences were also reported in another study, on yellow fever vaccine responses in identical twins.

Sequencing input: CD4+ T cells sorted from blood. The receptors come from a woman under 30 in good health.

The table lists this clonotype with many counts. The chain employs TRBV29-1 and TRBJ1-3; no firm D call. Germline CDR1 and CDR2: SQVTM and ANQGSEA. The CDR3 is made up of 12 amino acids. The V end was cut by 5 bases, the J end by 0 bases, with 5 bases between. The CDR3 loop reads CSVRGSGNTIYF. Written as DNA, the CDR3 is TGCAGCGTTCGGGGCTCTGGAAACACCATATATTTT. Filled out from reference TRBV29-1 and TRBJ1-3, the complete variable domain reads SAVISQKPSRDICQRGTSLTIQCQVDSQVTMMFWYRQQPGQSLTLIATANQGSEATYESGFVIDKFPISRPNLTFSTLTVSNMSPEDSSIYLCSVRGSGNTIYFGEGSWLTVV.

A few counts support this clonotype. The J gene is TRBJ1-1, the V gene TRBV12-3 or TRBV12-4; D remains unclear. Trimming took 7 bases from V and 0 from J, leaving 9 bases between them. This CDR3 contains 13 residues. CDR3 sequence reads: CASIRTVNTEAFF. The CDR3 DNA reads as TGTGCCAGCATCCGGACGGTGAACACTGAAGCTTTCTTT.

The chain employs TRBV20-1 and TRBJ2-2, with D possibly being TRBD1 or TRBD2 (5 bases each). From germline, CDR1 is DFQATT and CDR2 SNEGSKA (reference sequence). Trimming removed 6 bases from V and 2 bases from J, with 10 bases in between. The CDR3 covers 13 residues. The CDR3 DNA sequence: TGCAGTGCCGAGGGGATAAACACCGGGGAGCTGTTTTTT. This gives the protein CSAEGINTGELFF.

The chain employs TRBV12-3 or TRBV12-4 and TRBJ2-1; 10 bases line up with TRBD1. This CDR3 comprises 16 residues. Germline trimming cut 4 bases from V and 0 bases from J; bases unmatched to any gene: 3. CDR3 loop: CASSWDRGSSYNEQFF. The CDR3 DNA is TGTGCCAGCAGTTGGGACAGGGGAAGCTCCTACAATGAGCAGTTCTTC.

The chain links TRBV5-1 to TRBJ1-1; D is undetermined. This CDR3 has 14 amino acids. With 2 bases removed from V and 1 base from J, the gap between germline ends came to 9 bases. Germline V gene data show CDR1 as SGHRS and CDR2 as YFSETQ. The CDR3 reads CASSFRTGNTEAFF. Here the CDR3 DNA reads TGCGCCAGCAGCTTCCGGACGGGGAACACTGAAGCTTTCTTT. The whole variable domain, remainder taken from reference TRBV5-1 and TRBJ1-1, is KAGVTQTPRYLIKTRGQQVTLSCSPISGHRSVSWYQQTPGQGLQFLFEYFSETQRNKGNFPGRFSGRQFSNSRSEMNVSTLELGDSALYLCASSFRTGNTEAFFGQGTRLTVV.

This chain joins TRBV7-8 and TRBJ2-5; TRBD2 is a possible D gene (6 bases). With 1 base removed from V and 7 bases from J, the gap between germline ends came to 10 bases. This CDR3 has 13 residues. CDR1 is SGHVS, CDR2 FQNEAQ, per germline. CDR3 in DNA: TGTGCCAGCAGCTTAGGGGAGGAGGGGACCCAGTACTTC. Amino acids: CASSLGEEGTQYF.